Listed here are 9 T cell receptor beta chains from one sample, sequenced in a study of cytomegalovirus exposure and HLA in healthy donors. PCR amplification relied on 60 Vbeta primers (plus 13 Jbeta primers). Measured with immunoSEQ multiplex PCR; TCRdb has only the in-frame clones, and not every one. Here the sample spans about 200,000 clones, around 75% being singletons. The sequenced material came from PBMCs. The receptors shown here come from a woman aged 30 to 39 in good health and CMV-seronegative.

V usage is TRBV28 and J usage is TRBJ1-1, with 11 bases matching TRBD1. The J segment lost 4 bases and the V segment lost 4 bases, leaving 5 bases of the junction unmatched. Germline V lookup: CDR1 MDHEN, CDR2 SYDVKM. This CDR3 is 15 amino acids long. In DNA, the CDR3 is TGTGCCAGCAGTTCATCCGGGACAGGGGGCACTGAAGCTTTCTTT. As protein: CASSSSGTGGTEAFF.

This chain connects TRBV25-1 to TRBJ2-1, with D perhaps matching TRBD1 (5 bases). This CDR3 comprises 18 residues. Trimming shortened V by 4 bases and J by 3 bases, and 22 bases separated the two germline ends. CDR1 and CDR2 (germline): MGHDK, SYGVNS. CDR3 residues: CASSAPLVIHQGYNEQFF. CDR3 nucleotides: TGTGCCAGCAGTGCACCGTTAGTGATCCACCAGGGCTACAATGAGCAGTTCTTC. The full variable domain, completed using reference TRBV25-1 and TRBJ2-1, is EADIYQTPRYLVIGTGKKITLECSQTMGHDKMYWYQQDPGMELHLIHYSYGVNSTEKGDLSSESTVSRIRTEHFPLTLESARPSHTSQYLCASSAPLVIHQGYNEQFFGPGTRLTVL.

The genes are TRBV27 and TRBJ1-2; D unresolved. Between the trimmed V and J ends, which lost 4 bases and 5 bases, there was a span of 11 bases. The CDR3 totals 13 residues. Per the germline V gene, CDR1 is MNHEY and CDR2 is SMNVEV (reference sequence). The CDR3, as DNA: TGTGCCAGCAGTTCCGGAGTTCTTTATGGCTACACCTTC. Its protein product is CASSSGVLYGYTF.

This clone was found a few times. V is TRBV4-3 and J is TRBJ1-5, with D unclear. This CDR3 spans 16 amino acids. The ends were cut back, 4 bases at V and 4 bases at J, with 17 bases in the middle. Germline CDR1 and CDR2: LGHNA and YSLEER. In DNA, the CDR3 is TGCGCCAGCAGCCCATCACTCTTAATTTTTAATCAGCCCCAGCATTTT. Translating it yields CASSPSLLIFNQPQHF.

This clone was counted a single time. This chain uses TRBV27 with TRBJ2-7; TRBD2 aligns across 9 bases. Germline values: CDR1 MNHEY, CDR2 SMNVEV (reference sequence). Unmatched junction bases numbered 9, after V lost 2 bases and J lost 4 bases. The CDR3 consists of 16 residues. The CDR3 sequence is CASSLGLPGLAYEQYF. CDR3 in DNA: TGTGCCAGCAGTTTAGGTTTGCCGGGACTAGCTTACGAGCAGTACTTC.

V is TRBV9 and J is TRBJ2-4, with 9 bases that match TRBD1. The V gene end was trimmed by 3 bases and the J gene end by 8 bases; junction bases not matched to a gene: 6. Germline V gene sequence: CDR1 SGDLS, CDR2 YYNGEE. This CDR3 has 14 residues. The CDR3 sequence is CASSDGTGKDIQYF. CDR3 nucleotide sequence: TGTGCCAGCAGCGACGGGACAGGGAAAGACATTCAGTACTTC.

This sequence joins TRBV9 and TRBJ1-1; 8 positions match TRBD1. The CDR3 sequence is 16 residues long. The germline V gene encodes CDR1 SGDLS and CDR2 YYNGEE. V gave up 2 bases and J gave up 0 bases; unmatched junction bases: 6. For the CDR3, the DNA is TGTGCCAGCAGCGTGACAGGGGCGACTTTGAACACTGAAGCTTTCTTT. Protein sequence: CASSVTGATLNTEAFF.

This clone has only a few counts. V is TRBV9 and J is TRBJ2-1, with 7 bases identical to TRBD2. CDR1 is SGDLS and CDR2 is YYNGEE in the germline V gene. After removal of 0 bases from V and 0 bases from J, the junction contained 9 bases not matched to a gene. This CDR3 spans 18 amino acids. CDR3 loop: CASSVGGSPLSSYNEQFF. Written as DNA, the CDR3 is TGTGCCAGCAGCGTAGGCGGGAGTCCCCTCAGCTCCTACAATGAGCAGTTCTTC.

CDR3 in DNA: TGCGCCAGCAGCTTTGGGGACTCTACTGGGGCCAACGTCCTGACTTTC. This sequence encodes CASSFGDSTGANVLTF. The chain links TRBV5-1 to TRBJ2-6; the D gene is possibly TRBD2 (6 bases). V lost 2 bases, J lost 2 bases, and 11 bases lay in between. Germline CDR1 is SGHRS and CDR2 is YFSETQ. There are 16 residues in the CDR3.